The rows below give T cell receptor beta chains drawn from one sample of a study of CD4 T cells in relation to SARS-CoV-2 and coronaviruses. These TCRs' antigens remain unknown. The method was immunoSEQ multiplex PCR; TCRdb's version includes in-frame clones alone and lacks a portion of them. Of about 20,000 clones listed, roughly 80% were seen once; the top ten hold around 16%. Sequenced input: CD4+ T cells from PBMCs, cultured in vitro. The receptors stem from a human donor in good health. CDR3s include the opening cysteine and the closing phenylalanine or tryptophan. Fields, in order: J gene, V gene, clone size, D gene, CDR3 DNA, CDR3 protein. D genes are given only for firm matches. Rows may omit the clone size; those that give it use once, few, many or a size class.

J gene: TRBJ2-3
V gene: TRBV4-2
clone size: .
D gene: TRBD2
CDR3 DNA: TGTGCCAGCAGCCAAGCTCTAGCGGGAGACACAGATACGCAGTATTTT
CDR3 protein: CASSQALAGDTDTQYF

J gene: TRBJ2-7
V gene: TRBV28
clone size: few
D gene: .
CDR3 DNA: TGTGCCAGCAGTTTGCCTTCAACGGAGCGAAACTACGAGCAGTACTTC
CDR3 protein: CASSLPSTERNYEQYF

J gene: TRBJ2-7
V gene: TRBV5-1
clone size: .
D gene: .
CDR3 DNA: TGCGCCAGCAGTTCTGAGGGCAGGGGAATCTACGAGCAGTACTTC
CDR3 protein: CASSSEGRGIYEQYF

J gene: TRBJ2-3
V gene: TRBV19
clone size: once
D gene: .
CDR3 DNA: TGTGCCAGTAGTGAGGTCTTCACAGATACGCAGTATTTT
CDR3 protein: CASSEVFTDTQYF

J gene: TRBJ2-2
V gene: TRBV30
clone size: .
D gene: .
CDR3 DNA: TGTGCCTGGAACAGGAAAACCGGGGAGCTGTTTTTT
CDR3 protein: CAWNRKTGELFF

J gene: TRBJ1-2
V gene: TRBV19
clone size: .
D gene: .
CDR3 DNA: TGTGCCAGTAGTAGGTGGGCCTACGACTATGGCTACACCTTC
CDR3 protein: CASSRWAYDYGYTF

J gene: TRBJ1-6
V gene: TRBV5-6
clone size: once
D gene: .
CDR3 DNA: TGTGCCAGCAGCTTGGCCAATAATTCACCCCTCCACTTT
CDR3 protein: CASSLANNSPLHF

J gene: TRBJ1-1
V gene: TRBV27
clone size: .
D gene: .
CDR3 DNA: TGTGCCAGCAGTCCGCACGCCATGAACACTGAAGCTTTCTTT
CDR3 protein: CASSPHAMNTEAFF

J gene: TRBJ2-1
V gene: TRBV19
clone size: large
D gene: TRBD2
CDR3 DNA: TGTGCCAGTAGGAGAGCGGGAGGGCTAACCTACAATGAGCAGTTCTTC
CDR3 protein: CASRRAGGLTYNEQFF

J gene: TRBJ1-1
V gene: TRBV30
clone size: .
D gene: .
CDR3 DNA: TGTGCCTGGACGCCGGGAATGAACACTGAAGCTTTCTTT
CDR3 protein: CAWTPGMNTEAFF

J gene: TRBJ1-3
V gene: TRBV30
clone size: .
D gene: .
CDR3 DNA: TGTGCCTGGACTACAGGGTGGGGAAACACCATATATTTT
CDR3 protein: CAWTTGWGNTIYF

J gene: TRBJ2-5
V gene: TRBV30
clone size: .
D gene: .
CDR3 DNA: TGTGCCTGGAGTGTAAAGGGGGGACAAGAGACCCAGTACTTC
CDR3 protein: CAWSVKGGQETQYF

J gene: TRBJ2-3
V gene: TRBV3-1/TRBV3-2
clone size: .
D gene: .
CDR3 DNA: TGTGCCAGCAGCCAAGATCTTCCCACAACTAGTCCCTACGATACGCAGTATTTT
CDR3 protein: CASSQDLPTTSPYDTQYF

J gene: TRBJ2-1
V gene: TRBV7-3
clone size: .
D gene: TRBD2
CDR3 DNA: TGTGCCAGCAGCCTAACGGGACTAGCGGGAGGGAGGGATGAGCAGTTCTTC
CDR3 protein: CASSLTGLAGGRDEQFF

J gene: TRBJ1-2
V gene: TRBV30
clone size: .
D gene: .
CDR3 DNA: TGTGCCTGGAGTGTAAGCGTCGGGGTAGGCTACACCTTC
CDR3 protein: CAWSVSVGVGYTF

J gene: TRBJ2-5
V gene: TRBV24-1
clone size: once
D gene: TRBD2
CDR3 DNA: TGTGCCACCAGTGGGGCGGGACTACAAGAGACCCAGTACTTC
CDR3 protein: CATSGAGLQETQYF

J gene: TRBJ2-3
V gene: TRBV9
clone size: .
D gene: .
CDR3 DNA: TGTGCCAGCAGCAAGGACGGACGCACAGATACGCAGTATTTT
CDR3 protein: CASSKDGRTDTQYF

J gene: TRBJ1-1
V gene: TRBV6-5
clone size: .
D gene: .
CDR3 DNA: TGTGCCAGCAGTTACGGAGGTAACCGGGCGGAGGAAGCTTTCTTT
CDR3 protein: CASSYGGNRAEEAFF

J gene: TRBJ1-1
V gene: TRBV12-3/TRBV12-4
clone size: .
D gene: .
CDR3 DNA: TGTGCCAGCAGTCCGCTGAACACTGAAGCTTTCTTT
CDR3 protein: CASSPLNTEAFF

J gene: TRBJ2-7
V gene: TRBV6-6
clone size: few
D gene: .
CDR3 DNA: TGTGCCAGCAGTTACTCTGGGGGTAGCTCCTACGAGCAGTACTTC
CDR3 protein: CASSYSGGSSYEQYF

J gene: TRBJ2-3
V gene: TRBV10-3
clone size: .
D gene: TRBD2
CDR3 DNA: TGTGCCATCAGTGAGTCGAAGGGCGGCGGGAGGGCCACAGATACGCAGTATTTT
CDR3 protein: CAISESKGGGRATDTQYF

J gene: TRBJ2-7
V gene: TRBV19
clone size: .
D gene: .
CDR3 DNA: TGTGCCAGTACCCTCCACCTCGAGCAGTACTTC
CDR3 protein: CASTLHLEQYF

J gene: TRBJ2-7
V gene: TRBV19
clone size: .
D gene: .
CDR3 DNA: TGTGCCAGTAGTATCGGACTCGGCTACGAGCAGTACTTC
CDR3 protein: CASSIGLGYEQYF

J gene: TRBJ2-1
V gene: TRBV5-1
clone size: .
D gene: TRBD2
CDR3 DNA: TGCGCCAGCAGCTTGGAAGCCGGGACTAGCGGAAATGAGCAGTTCTTC
CDR3 protein: CASSLEAGTSGNEQFF

J gene: TRBJ1-1
V gene: TRBV3-1/TRBV3-2
clone size: .
D gene: .
CDR3 DNA: TGTGCCAGCAGCCCCTTTAATGGGCAGGCTGGACTGGCTTTCTTT
CDR3 protein: CASSPFNGQAGLAFF

J gene: TRBJ2-2
V gene: TRBV2
clone size: few
D gene: .
CDR3 DNA: TGTGCCACCAGACCGGGACGGAACACCGGGGAGCTGTTTTTT
CDR3 protein: CATRPGRNTGELFF

J gene: TRBJ2-1
V gene: TRBV24-1
clone size: .
D gene: .
CDR3 DNA: TGTGCCACCAGTGCTCCTACTAGGGACAATGAGCAGTTCTTC
CDR3 protein: CATSAPTRDNEQFF

J gene: TRBJ2-3
V gene: TRBV9
clone size: .
D gene: .
CDR3 DNA: TGTGCCAGCAGCGTCTCGCTAGCGCAGAGCACAGATACGCAGTATTTT
CDR3 protein: CASSVSLAQSTDTQYF

J gene: TRBJ1-1
V gene: TRBV7-9
clone size: .
D gene: TRBD1
CDR3 DNA: TGTGCCAGCAGCTCGCTACAGGGGGCCGGGGTACTGGGTCACACTGAAGCTTTCTTT
CDR3 protein: CASSSLQGAGVLGHTEAFF